This T cell receptor (beta chain) stems from a study of cytomegalovirus exposure and HLA in healthy donors. Study results and caveats: TCR beta sequences numbering roughly 16,000 were associated with HLA alleles at 0.05 false discovery rate in a later analysis.

As concerns this clone: Its antigen is unknown.

Use of 60 Vbeta and 13 Jbeta primers characterized the PCR. The table came from immunoSEQ multiplex PCR; TCRdb's copy has only in-frame clones and leaves some out. The sample carries roughly 99,000 clones, roughly three quarters recorded once. The J segment lost 8 bases and the V segment lost 1 base, leaving 7 bases of the junction unmatched. This CDR3 is 14 amino acids long. CDR1 and CDR2 from the germline V gene are SGHAT and FQNNGV. The sample comprised PBMCs. The receptor was isolated from a man aged 18 to 29 in good health and CMV-seronegative. The V gene is TRBV11-2, the J gene TRBJ1-2, with TRBD1 matching 7 bases. CDR3 loop: CASSLVGQGEGYTF. The CDR3 bases are TGTGCCAGCAGCTTAGTGGGGCAGGGGGAAGGCTACACCTTC.